The T cell receptor (beta chain) under discussion was sequenced for a study of radiotherapy plus CTLA-4 blockade in lung cancer. Remarks on this clone: Antigen specificity is unknown.

Receiving focal radiation plus CTLA-4 blockade with ipilimumab were patients who had chemo-refractory metastatic non-small-cell lung cancer. Findings and caveats of the study: Dynamics of early blood T cell clones, together with interferon-beta, were reportedly the best predictors of response. Tumor-origin TCR clones grew in blood after radiotherapy plus ipilimumab.

The CDR3 extends over 14 amino acids. CDR1 MNHEY and CDR2 SMNVEV come from the germline V gene (reference sequence). Trimming cost V 2 bases and J 3 bases; bases outside gene matches: 1. Some clones are missing from TCRdb's copy, which holds only in-frame ones; the method was immunoSEQ multiplex PCR. The table lists some 51,000 clones, about 76% of them singletons, with roughly 8.5% in the top ten. The sequence was obtained from a human donor with non-small cell lung cancer who had a complete response to radiotherapy plus ipilimumab. This specimen was peripheral blood, taken from a patient treated with radiotherapy plus ipilimumab. The rearrangement joins TRBV27 to TRBJ2-5; 9 positions match TRBD1. CDR3 bases: TGTGCCAGCAGTTTACGGACAGGGGAAGAGACCCAGTACTTC. It encodes CASSLRTGEETQYF.